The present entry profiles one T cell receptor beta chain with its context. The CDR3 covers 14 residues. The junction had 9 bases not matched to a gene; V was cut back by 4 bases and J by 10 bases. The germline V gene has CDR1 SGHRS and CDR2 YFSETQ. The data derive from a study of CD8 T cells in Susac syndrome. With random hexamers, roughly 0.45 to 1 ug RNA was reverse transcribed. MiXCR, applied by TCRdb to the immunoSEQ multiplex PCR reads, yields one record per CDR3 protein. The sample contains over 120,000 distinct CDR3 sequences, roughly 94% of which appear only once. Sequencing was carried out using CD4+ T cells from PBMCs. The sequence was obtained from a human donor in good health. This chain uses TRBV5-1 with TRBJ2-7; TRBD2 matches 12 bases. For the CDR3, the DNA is TGCGCCAGCAGCGGTGGTCTAGCGGGAGGGTTACAGTACTTC. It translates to CASSGGLAGGLQYF.